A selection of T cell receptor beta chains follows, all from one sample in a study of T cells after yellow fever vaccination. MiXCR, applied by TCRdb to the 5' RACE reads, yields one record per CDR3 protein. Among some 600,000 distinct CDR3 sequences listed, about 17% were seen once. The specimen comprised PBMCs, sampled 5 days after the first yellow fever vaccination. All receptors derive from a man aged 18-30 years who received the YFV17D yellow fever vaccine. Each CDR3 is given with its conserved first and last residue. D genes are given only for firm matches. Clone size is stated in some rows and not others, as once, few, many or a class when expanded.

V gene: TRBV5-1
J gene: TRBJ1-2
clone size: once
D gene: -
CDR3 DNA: TGCGCCAGCAGCTCGACCGCCAGATCCTATGGCTACACCTTC
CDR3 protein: CASSSTARSYGYTF

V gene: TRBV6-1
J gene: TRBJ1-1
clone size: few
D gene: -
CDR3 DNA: TGTGCCGCAGGTGGGGTGGAACAGAACACTGAAGCTTTCTTT
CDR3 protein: CAAGGVEQNTEAFF

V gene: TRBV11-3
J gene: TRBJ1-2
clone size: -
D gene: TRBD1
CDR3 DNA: TGTGCCAGCAGCTTAGATCCGGGACAGGGGGAAGGCTACACCTTC
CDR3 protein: CASSLDPGQGEGYTF

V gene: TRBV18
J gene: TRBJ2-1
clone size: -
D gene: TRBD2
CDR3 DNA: TGTGCCAGCTCACCCTGGAAGGCGCCGGGGGGTTCCAATGAGCAGTTCTTC
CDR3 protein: CASSPWKAPGGSNEQFF

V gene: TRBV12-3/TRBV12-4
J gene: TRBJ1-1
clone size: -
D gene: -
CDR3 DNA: TGTGCCACTCCTGGGTACCGGGGGACTGAAGCTTTCTTT
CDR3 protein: CATPGYRGTEAFF

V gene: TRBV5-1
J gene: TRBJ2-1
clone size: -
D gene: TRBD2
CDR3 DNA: TGCGCCAGCAGCTTGGCGGGAACTAGCGGCGGTGAGCAGTTCTTC
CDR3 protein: CASSLAGTSGGEQFF

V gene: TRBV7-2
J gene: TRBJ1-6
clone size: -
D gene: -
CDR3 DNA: TGTGCCAGCAGCTTGGGGGGGCCGGGGTTAAATTCACCCCTCCACTTT
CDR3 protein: CASSLGGPGLNSPLHF

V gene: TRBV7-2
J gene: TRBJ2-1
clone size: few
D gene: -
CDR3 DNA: TGTGCCAGCAGTTGGGGCCTTAATGAGCAGTTCTTC
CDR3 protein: CASSWGLNEQFF

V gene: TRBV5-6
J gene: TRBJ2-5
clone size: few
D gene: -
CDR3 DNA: TGTGCCAGCAGGCGCGGGGCCCGAGAGACCCAGTACTTC
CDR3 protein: CASRRGARETQYF

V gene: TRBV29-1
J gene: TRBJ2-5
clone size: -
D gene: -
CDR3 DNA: TGCAGCGTCGTAGAGTTCCAAGAGACCCAGTACTTC
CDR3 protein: CSVVEFQETQYF

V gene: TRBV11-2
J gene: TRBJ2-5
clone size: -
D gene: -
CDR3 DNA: TGTGCCAGCAGCTTAGGGAACGAAGAGACCCAGTACTTC
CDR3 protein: CASSLGNEETQYF

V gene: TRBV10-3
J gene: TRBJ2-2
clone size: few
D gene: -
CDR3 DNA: TGTGCCATCAGTGAGCCCGGACTGTACACCGGGGAGCTGTTTTTT
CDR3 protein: CAISEPGLYTGELFF

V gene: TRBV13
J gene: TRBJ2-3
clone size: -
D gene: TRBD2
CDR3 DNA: TGTGCCAGCAGCATGCTAGCGGGGGAGGATACGCAGTATTTT
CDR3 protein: CASSMLAGEDTQYF

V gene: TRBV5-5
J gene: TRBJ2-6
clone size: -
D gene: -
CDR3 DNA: TGTGCCAGCAGCGTTTACGGGGCCAACGTCCTGACTTTC
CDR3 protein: CASSVYGANVLTF

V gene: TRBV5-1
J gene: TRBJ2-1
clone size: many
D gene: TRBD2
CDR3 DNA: TGCGCCAGCAGCCAAAACCTAGCGGGCACCGGCAATGAGCAGTTCTTC
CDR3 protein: CASSQNLAGTGNEQFF

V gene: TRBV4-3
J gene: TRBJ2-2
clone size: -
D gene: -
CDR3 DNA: TGCGCCAGCAGCCAAGCCACTAGATCGAACACCGGGGAGCTGTTTTTT
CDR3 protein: CASSQATRSNTGELFF

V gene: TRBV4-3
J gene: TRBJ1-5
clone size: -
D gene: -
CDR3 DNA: TGCGCCAGCAGCCAAGAGGGGCCGGGAAATAGCAATCAGCCCCAGCATTTT
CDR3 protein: CASSQEGPGNSNQPQHF

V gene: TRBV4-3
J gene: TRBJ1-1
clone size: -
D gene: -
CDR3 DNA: TGCGCCAGCAGCCAAACACAGGGAGGTGAAGCTTTCTTT
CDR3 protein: CASSQTQGGEAFF

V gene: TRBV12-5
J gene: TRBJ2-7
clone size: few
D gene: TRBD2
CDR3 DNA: TGTGCTAGTGGTGTCGGGACTAGCTCCTACGAGCAGTACTTC
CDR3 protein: CASGVGTSSYEQYF

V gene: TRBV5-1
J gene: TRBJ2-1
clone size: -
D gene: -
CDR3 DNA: TGCGCCAGCACGGTAAGGACCGACTACAATGAGCAGTTCTTC
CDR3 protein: CASTVRTDYNEQFF

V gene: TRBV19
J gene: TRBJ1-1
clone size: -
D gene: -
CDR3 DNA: TGTGCCAGTAGTGAAGGGGGTCTGAACACTGAAGCTTTCTTT
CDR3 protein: CASSEGGLNTEAFF

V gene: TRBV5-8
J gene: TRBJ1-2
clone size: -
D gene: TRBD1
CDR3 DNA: TGTGCCAGCAGCTTCCGGGACAGGGTTCCGGACTATGGCTACACCTTC
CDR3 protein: CASSFRDRVPDYGYTF

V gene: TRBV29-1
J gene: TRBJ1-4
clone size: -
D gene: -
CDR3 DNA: TGCAGCGTTGAAGCGGCAGGGGCTAATGAAAAACTGTTTTTT
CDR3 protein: CSVEAAGANEKLFF

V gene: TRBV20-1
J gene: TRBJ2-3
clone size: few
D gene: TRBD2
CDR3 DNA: TGCAGTGCTTGGGGACTGGGGGGGTCGAAAGATACGCAGTATTTT
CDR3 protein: CSAWGLGGSKDTQYF

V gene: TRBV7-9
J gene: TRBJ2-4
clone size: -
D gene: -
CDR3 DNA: TGTGCCAGCAGCTTAGGTGGGGGGCCTGGGCCCAAAAACATTCAGTACTTC
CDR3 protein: CASSLGGGPGPKNIQYF

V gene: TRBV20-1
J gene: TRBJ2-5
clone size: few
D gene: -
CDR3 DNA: TGCAGTGCTAGAGATCTGGGACGTAAGATCCAAGAGACCCAGTACTTC
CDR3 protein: CSARDLGRKIQETQYF

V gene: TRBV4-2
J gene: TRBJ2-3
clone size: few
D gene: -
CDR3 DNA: TGTGCCAGCAGCCAAGAGGGAGTTGGCACAGATACGCAGTATTTT
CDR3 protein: CASSQEGVGTDTQYF

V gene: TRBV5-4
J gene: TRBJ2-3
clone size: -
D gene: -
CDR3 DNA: TGTGCCAGCAGCTTGGTCCGCAGTGGCAGCCTCACAGATACGCAGTATTTT
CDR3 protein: CASSLVRSGSLTDTQYF

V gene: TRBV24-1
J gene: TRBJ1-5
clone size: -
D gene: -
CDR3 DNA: TGTGCCACCAGTGGCCCCCCCATAGGGGCAGGGGTTAGCAATCAGCCCCAGCATTTT
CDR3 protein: CATSGPPIGAGVSNQPQHF

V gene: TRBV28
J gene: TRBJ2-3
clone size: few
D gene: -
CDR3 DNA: TGTGCCAGCACTCACAAGGGACGCTTTTTAGATACGCAGTATTTT
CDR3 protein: CASTHKGRFLDTQYF

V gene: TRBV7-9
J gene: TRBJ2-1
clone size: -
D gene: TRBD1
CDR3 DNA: TGTGCCAGCACCCTAGCCTCCGGGACAGTTACCTACAATGAGCAGTTCTTC
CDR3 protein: CASTLASGTVTYNEQFF

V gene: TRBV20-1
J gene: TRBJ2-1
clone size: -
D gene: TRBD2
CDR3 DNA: TGCAGTGCTAGAGCCGGGACTAGCGGTTCCAATGAGCAGTTCTTC
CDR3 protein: CSARAGTSGSNEQFF

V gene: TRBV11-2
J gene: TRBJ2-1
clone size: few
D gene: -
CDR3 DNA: TGTGCCAGCAGCTTATTTCCAGGTGACCATGAGCAGTTCTTC
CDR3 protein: CASSLFPGDHEQFF

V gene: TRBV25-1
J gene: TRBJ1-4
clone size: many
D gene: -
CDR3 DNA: TGTGCCAGCAGTGGGTTCTCAACTAATGAAAAACTGTTTTTT
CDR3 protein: CASSGFSTNEKLFF

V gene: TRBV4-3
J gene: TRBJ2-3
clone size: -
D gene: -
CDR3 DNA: TGCGCCAGCAGCCAGTCTTCCTCTGGGGCAGATACGCAGTATTTT
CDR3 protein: CASSQSSSGADTQYF

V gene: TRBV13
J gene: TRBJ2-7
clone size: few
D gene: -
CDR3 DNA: TGTGCCAGCATTTGGCAGGGAGGTAACGAGCAGTACTTC
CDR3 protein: CASIWQGGNEQYF

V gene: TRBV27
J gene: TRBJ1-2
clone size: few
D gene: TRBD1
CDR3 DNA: TGTGCCAGCAGTTTTCTGGGACAGGGGGCGCTTAACTATGGCTACACCTTC
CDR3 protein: CASSFLGQGALNYGYTF

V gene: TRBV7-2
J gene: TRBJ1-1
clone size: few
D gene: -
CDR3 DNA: TGTGCCAGCATTTATATTTCAGGGGCGAACACTGAAGCTTTCTTT
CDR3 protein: CASIYISGANTEAFF

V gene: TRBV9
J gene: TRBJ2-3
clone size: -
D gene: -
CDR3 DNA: TGTGCCAGCAGCTCCGTTTCGTCCGCAGATACGCAGTATTTT
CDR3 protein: CASSSVSSADTQYF

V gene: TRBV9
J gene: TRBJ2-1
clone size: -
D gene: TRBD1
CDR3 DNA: TGTGCCAGCAGCTTCCGGGACAGCAGCTCCTACAGTGAGCAGTTCTTC
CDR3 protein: CASSFRDSSSYSEQFF

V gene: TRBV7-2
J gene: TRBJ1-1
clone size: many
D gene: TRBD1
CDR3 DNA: TGTGCCAGCAGCTTAGGGGAGGGGGCTGACACTGAAGCTTTCTTT
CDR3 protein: CASSLGEGADTEAFF

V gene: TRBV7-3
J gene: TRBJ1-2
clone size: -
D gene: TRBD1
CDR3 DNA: TGTGCCAGCAGCCCAGGGGGCAGCTATGGCTACACCTTC
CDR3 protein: CASSPGGSYGYTF

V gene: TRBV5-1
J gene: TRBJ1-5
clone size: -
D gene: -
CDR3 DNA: TGCGCCAGCAGCTTGGGCGAGTTCAATCAGCCCCAGCATTTT
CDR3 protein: CASSLGEFNQPQHF

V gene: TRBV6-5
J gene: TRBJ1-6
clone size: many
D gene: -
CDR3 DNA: TGTGCCAGCAGTACGGGGGGCTCACCCCTCCACTTT
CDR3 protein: CASSTGGSPLHF

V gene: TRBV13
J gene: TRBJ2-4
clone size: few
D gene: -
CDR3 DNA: TGTGCCAGCAGCTTATGGCCAGACAAAAACATTCAGTACTTC
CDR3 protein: CASSLWPDKNIQYF

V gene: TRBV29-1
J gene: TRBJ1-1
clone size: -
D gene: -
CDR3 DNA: TGCAGCGTTGACGACCTTGGGAACACTGAAGCTTTCTTT
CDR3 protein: CSVDDLGNTEAFF

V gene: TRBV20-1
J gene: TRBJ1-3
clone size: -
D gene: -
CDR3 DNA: TGCTTTGCTAGACCCGACGGGGAGTGGCGCAACACCATATATTTT
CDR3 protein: CFARPDGEWRNTIYF

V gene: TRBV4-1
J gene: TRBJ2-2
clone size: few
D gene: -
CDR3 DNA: TGCGCCAGCAGCCAGGGATCGGCGAACACCGGGGAGCTGTTTTTT
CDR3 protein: CASSQGSANTGELFF

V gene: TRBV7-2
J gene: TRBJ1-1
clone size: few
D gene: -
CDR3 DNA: TGTGCCAGCAGCTTTTGGGGCCCCACTGAAGCTTTCTTT
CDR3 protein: CASSFWGPTEAFF

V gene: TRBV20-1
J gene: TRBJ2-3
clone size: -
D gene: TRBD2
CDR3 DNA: TGCAGTGCTAGAGTTGGAGGTAGCGGGGGAGTAGATACGCAGTATTTT
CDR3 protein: CSARVGGSGGVDTQYF